A single T cell receptor beta chain is shown here with its context. Its antigen is not identified. Every patient was untreated before thyroid surgery. The CDR3 is made up of 13 amino acids. Germline-derived CDR1 and CDR2 are DFQATT and SNEGSKA (reference sequence). The ends lost 6 bases at V and 4 bases at J; junction bases unmatched: 8. Per the original methods: For papillary thyroid cancer, a distant-metastasis classifier was constructed from CDR3 differences observed across clinicopathological groups. TCRdb re-clonotyped the PCR reads via MiXCR. TCRdb's processing, not the authors', yielded these V and J calls. Of about 15,000 clones in the sample, about 23% were seen once. The sample belongs to a study of metastatic and nonmetastatic thyroid tumors. Study-wide results and caveats: The reported finding was significantly higher TCR beta diversity in malignant thyroid tumors relative to benign nodules, in blood and tumor.

The sequence derives from a male donor with papillary thyroid cancer or a benign thyroid nodule (not recorded which). Some clones in this sample may be carry-over from other donors' samples. Sequencing was performed on blood. This rearrangement joins TRBV20-1 to TRBJ2-7, with 8 nucleotides matching TRBD2. Written as DNA, the CDR3 is TGCAGTGCGTATATGCCGGGAGGGTACGAGCAGTACTTC. Amino acid sequence: CSAYMPGGYEQYF.